Shown below are 13 T cell receptor beta chains from a single sample sequenced in a study of human T cells and chemical hapten exposure. Time point defined: healthy volunteer bleed at 2 weeks. Extraction yielded total RNA from whole blood (unfractionated). TCRdb re-derived calls from the RACE reads in MiXCR, one entry per CDR3 protein. The table lists more than 70,000 distinct CDR3 sequences, about 10% of them singletons, with roughly 3.1% in the top ten. Material: whole blood. The receptor source for this set is a female donor in good health. Some clones in this sample may be carry-over from other donors' samples.

This clonotype was recorded at least ten times. The chain couples TRBV20-1 to TRBJ2-1, with TRBD2 matching 8 bases. V trimming: 0 bases; J trimming: 6 bases; junction bases outside the gene matches: 10. The CDR3 has 16 residues. Germline V gene sequence: CDR1 DFQATT, CDR2 SNEGSKA (reference sequence). The DNA for the CDR3 is TGCAGTGCTAGAGATCCTCTAGCGGGTAGGGGCAATGAGCAGTTCTTC. It codes for CSARDPLAGRGNEQFF.

The V and J genes are TRBV7-2 and TRBJ2-3; 7 positions match TRBD2. CDR1 is SGHTA, CDR2 FQGNSA, per germline. The CDR3 has 17 residues. V trimming: 5 bases; J trimming: 2 bases; junction bases outside the gene matches: 13. CDR3 region: CASSPDGGTQTTDTQYF. The CDR3 region has the DNA TGTGCCAGCAGCCCGGACGGGGGGACCCAGACCACAGATACGCAGTATTTT.

J is TRBJ1-5 and V is TRBV5-5; maybe TRBD1 (5 bases). The CDR3 is 17 residues long. CDR1 SGHKS and CDR2 YYEKEE come from the germline V gene (reference sequence). Trimming pared 1 base from V and 5 bases from J, leaving 19 bases between. CDR3 sequence reads: CASSLIYTGVRDQPQHF. In DNA form, the CDR3 reads TGTGCCAGCAGCTTGATTTACACGGGGGTTCGGGATCAGCCCCAGCATTTT.

This clonotype was observed a handful of times. V gene TRBV5-1 combines with J gene TRBJ1-1; D might be TRBD1 (5 bases). CDR1 is SGHRS and CDR2 is YFSETQ in the germline V gene. Trimming removed 5 bases from V and 1 base from J, with 24 bases in between. The CDR3 is 18 residues long. The CDR3 nucleotides read TGCGCCAGCAGTGACGGCGGGGCCCTTTTGAAGGAGAACACTGAAGCTTTCTTT. Amino acid sequence: CASSDGGALLKENTEAFF.

The chain has TRBV12-3 or TRBV12-4 and TRBJ1-1; D unresolved. V lost 0 bases and J 1 base, leaving 9 bases between the germline ends. The CDR3 loop spans 15 amino acids. The chain's CDR3 is CASSLASTGNTEAFF. The CDR3 nucleotides read TGTGCCAGCAGTTTAGCAAGCACGGGGAACACTGAAGCTTTCTTT.

The chain is built from TRBV5-1 and TRBJ2-5; maybe TRBD2 (6 bases). CDR1 SGHRS and CDR2 YFSETQ come from the germline V gene. The CDR3 runs 15 residues. The germline V and J ends were trimmed by 4 bases and 2 bases, with 15 bases remaining between them. The chain's CDR3 is CASSTGLTSQETQYF. CDR3 DNA: TGCGCCAGCAGCACGGGACTCACTTCGCAAGAGACCCAGTACTTC.

In its sample, this clonotype was seen a few times. CDR3 in amino acids: CASSLLGRPYYYEQYF. CDR3 coding DNA: TGTGCCAGCAGTTTATTGGGGCGCCCCTATTACTACGAGCAGTACTTC. This chain links TRBV28 with TRBJ2-7, with D perhaps TRBD1 (5 bases). The CDR3 spans 16 residues. V was pared by 1 base and J by 3 bases, with 16 bases between. The germline V gene has CDR1 MDHEN and CDR2 SYDVKM.

This clonotype appeared many times. The J gene is TRBJ2-1, the V gene TRBV29-1, with 9 nucleotides matching TRBD1. The germline gives CDR1 SQVTM, CDR2 ANQGSEA. The CDR3 contains 13 residues. The trim removed 6 bases at V and 7 bases at J, leaving 7 bases unmatched. CDR3 loop: CSVGQGLRNEQFF. The DNA of the CDR3 is TGCAGCGTGGGACAGGGCTTGAGGAATGAGCAGTTCTTC.

The chain has TRBV4-1 and TRBJ1-3, with a weak D call TRBD1 (5 bases). Trimming left V 1 base short and J 2 bases short, with 9 bases between. In germline, CDR1 is MGHRA, CDR2 YSYEKL. The CDR3 is made up of 15 amino acids. This chain's CDR3 is CASSQGAGTGNTIYF. In DNA form, the CDR3 reads TGCGCCAGCAGCCAAGGGGCAGGGACTGGAAACACCATATATTTT.

Ten or more counts support this clonotype. The chain has TRBV7-3 and TRBJ2-3, with a tentative D call TRBD2 (6 bases). Trimming removed 4 bases at V and 3 bases at J, with 26 bases between. Per the germline V gene, CDR1 is SGHTA and CDR2 is FQGTGA. The CDR3 spans 19 residues. Here the CDR3 reads CASSSRDSGEKLRTDTQYF. The CDR3 nucleotides read TGTGCCAGCAGCTCGCGGGACTCCGGGGAGAAGTTGCGGACAGATACGCAGTATTTT.

This clonotype showed up just a few times. V usage is TRBV28 and J usage is TRBJ2-2; 8 positions agree with TRBD2. CDR1 and CDR2 (germline): MDHEN, SYDVKM. The trim removed 4 bases at V and 0 bases at J, leaving 16 bases unmatched. The CDR3 is 20 amino acids. The CDR3 loop is CASSYPSGRPEVANTGELFF. Written as DNA, the CDR3 is TGTGCCAGCAGTTACCCCAGCGGGAGACCCGAAGTTGCGAACACCGGGGAGCTGTTTTTT.

This clonotype was found many times. The rearrangement uses TRBV6-6 and TRBJ2-1; D is perhaps TRBD1 (6 bases). Germline CDR1 and CDR2: MNHNY and SVGAGI (reference sequence). The CDR3 runs to 16 residues. V was trimmed by 5 bases and J by 2 bases, leaving 16 bases between them. The CDR3 here is CASSRNREKTYNEQFF. CDR3 in DNA: TGTGCCAGCAGTCGAAACAGGGAGAAGACCTACAATGAGCAGTTCTTC.

This clonotype showed up just a few times. This chain uses TRBV6-4 with TRBJ2-2; TRBD2 agrees at 11 bases. Germline-derived CDR1 and CDR2 are MRHNA and SNTAGT. CDR3 length: 14 amino acids. V lost 5 bases, J lost 4 bases, and 0 bases stayed unmatched. The CDR3 coding sequence is TGTGCCAGCAGTACTAGCGGGAGCACCGGGGAGCTGTTTTTT. This gives the protein CASSTSGSTGELFF.